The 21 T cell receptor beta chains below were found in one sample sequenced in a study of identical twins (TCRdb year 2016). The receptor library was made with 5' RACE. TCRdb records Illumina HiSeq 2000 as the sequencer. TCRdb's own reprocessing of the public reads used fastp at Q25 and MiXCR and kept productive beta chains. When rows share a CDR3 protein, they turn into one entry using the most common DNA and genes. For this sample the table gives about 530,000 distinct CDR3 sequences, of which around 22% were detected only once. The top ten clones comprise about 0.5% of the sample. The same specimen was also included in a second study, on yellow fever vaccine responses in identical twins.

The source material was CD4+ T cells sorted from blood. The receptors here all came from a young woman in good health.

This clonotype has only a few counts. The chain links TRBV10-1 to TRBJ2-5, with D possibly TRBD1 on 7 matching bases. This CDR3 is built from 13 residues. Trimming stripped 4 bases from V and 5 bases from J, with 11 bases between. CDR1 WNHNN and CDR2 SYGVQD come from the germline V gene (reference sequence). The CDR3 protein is CASSGGTVETQYF. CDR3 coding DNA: TGCGCCAGCAGTGGCGGGACAGTCGAGACCCAGTACTTC.

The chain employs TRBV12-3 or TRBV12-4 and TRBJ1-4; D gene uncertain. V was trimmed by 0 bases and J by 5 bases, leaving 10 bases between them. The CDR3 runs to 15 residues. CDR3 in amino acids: CASSLALAANEKLFF. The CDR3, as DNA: TGTGCCAGCAGTTTAGCCCTGGCCGCGAATGAAAAACTGTTTTTT.

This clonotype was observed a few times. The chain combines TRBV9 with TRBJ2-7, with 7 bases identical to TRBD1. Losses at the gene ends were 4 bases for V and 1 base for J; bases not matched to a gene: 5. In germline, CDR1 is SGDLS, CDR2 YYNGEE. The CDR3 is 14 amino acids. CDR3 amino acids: CASSFDRESYEQYF. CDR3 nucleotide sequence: TGTGCCAGCAGCTTCGACAGGGAATCCTACGAGCAGTACTTC. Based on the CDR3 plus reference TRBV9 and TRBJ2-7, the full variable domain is DSGVTQTPKHLITATGQRVTLRCSPRSGDLSVYWYQQSLDQGLQFLIQYYNGEERAKGNILERFSAQQFPDLHSELNLSSLELGDSALYFCASSFDRESYEQYFGPGTRLTVT.

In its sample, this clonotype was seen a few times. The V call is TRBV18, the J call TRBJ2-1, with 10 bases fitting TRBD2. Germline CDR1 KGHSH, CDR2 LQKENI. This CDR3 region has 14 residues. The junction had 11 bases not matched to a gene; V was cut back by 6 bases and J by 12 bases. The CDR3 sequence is CASSTGLAGARQFF. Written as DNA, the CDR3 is TGTGCCAGCTCGACCGGTCTAGCGGGGGCGAGGCAGTTCTTC.

This CDR3 reads CASSYSGGGQPQHF. The CDR3 bases are TGTGCCAGCAGTTACTCAGGGGGTGGCCAGCCCCAGCATTTT. The chain recombines TRBV6-5 with TRBJ1-5, with D perhaps matching TRBD1 (6 bases). This CDR3 has 14 amino acids. V lost 0 bases and J lost 7, with 10 bases in between. Germline lookup yields CDR1 MNHEY and CDR2 SVGAGI.

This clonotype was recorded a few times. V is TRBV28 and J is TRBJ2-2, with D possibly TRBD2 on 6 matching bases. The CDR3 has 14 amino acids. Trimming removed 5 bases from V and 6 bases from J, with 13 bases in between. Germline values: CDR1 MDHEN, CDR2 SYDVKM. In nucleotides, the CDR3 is TGTGCCAGCAGTCCCCGACTAGTCCCCGGGGAGCTGTTTTTT. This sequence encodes CASSPRLVPGELFF.

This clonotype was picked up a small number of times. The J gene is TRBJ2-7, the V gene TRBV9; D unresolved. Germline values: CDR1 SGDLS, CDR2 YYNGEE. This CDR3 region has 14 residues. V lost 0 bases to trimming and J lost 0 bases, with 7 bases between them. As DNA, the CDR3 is TGTGCCAGCAGCGTAGACCCATTCTCCTACGAGCAGTACTTC. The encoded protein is CASSVDPFSYEQYF.

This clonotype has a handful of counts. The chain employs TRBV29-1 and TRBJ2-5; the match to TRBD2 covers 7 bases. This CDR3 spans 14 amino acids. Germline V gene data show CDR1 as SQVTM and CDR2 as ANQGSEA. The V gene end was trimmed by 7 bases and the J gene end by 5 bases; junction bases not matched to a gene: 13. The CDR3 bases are TGCAGCGCCCGGGGGGACGGCCGGCGGGAGACCCAGTACTTC. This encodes CSARGDGRRETQYF.

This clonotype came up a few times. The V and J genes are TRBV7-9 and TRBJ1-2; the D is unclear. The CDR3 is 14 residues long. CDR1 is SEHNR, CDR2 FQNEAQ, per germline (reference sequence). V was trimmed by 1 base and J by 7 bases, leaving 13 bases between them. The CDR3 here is CASSLVPGTGGYTF. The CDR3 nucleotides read TGTGCCAGCAGCTTAGTACCTGGAACGGGTGGCTACACCTTC.

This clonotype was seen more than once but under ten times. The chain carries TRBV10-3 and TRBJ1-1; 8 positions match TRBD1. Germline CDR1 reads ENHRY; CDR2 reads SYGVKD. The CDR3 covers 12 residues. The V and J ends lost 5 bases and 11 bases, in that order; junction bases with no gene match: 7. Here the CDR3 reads CAISRDRQGAFF. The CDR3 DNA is TGTGCCATCAGTCGGGACAGGCAAGGGGCTTTCTTT.

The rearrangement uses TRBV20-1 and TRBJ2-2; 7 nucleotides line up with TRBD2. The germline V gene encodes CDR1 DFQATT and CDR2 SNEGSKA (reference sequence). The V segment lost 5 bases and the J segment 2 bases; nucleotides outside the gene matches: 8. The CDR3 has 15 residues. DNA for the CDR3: TGCAGTGCTCCGATAGCGGGCACTAACACCGGGGAGCTGTTTTTT. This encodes CSAPIAGTNTGELFF.

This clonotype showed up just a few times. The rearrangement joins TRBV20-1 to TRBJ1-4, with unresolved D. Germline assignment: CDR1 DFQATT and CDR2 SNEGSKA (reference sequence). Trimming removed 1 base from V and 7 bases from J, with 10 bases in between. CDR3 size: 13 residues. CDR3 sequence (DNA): TGCAGTGCTAGAGCCGGTGGCGGTGAAAAACTGTTTTTT. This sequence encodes CSARAGGGEKLFF.

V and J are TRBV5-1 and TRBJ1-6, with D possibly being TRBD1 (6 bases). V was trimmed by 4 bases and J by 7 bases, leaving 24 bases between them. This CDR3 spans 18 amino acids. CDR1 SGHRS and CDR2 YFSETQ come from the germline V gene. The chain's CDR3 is CASSHRDIANIGNSPLHF. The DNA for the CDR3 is TGCGCCAGCAGCCACCGGGACATCGCAAATATTGGGAATTCACCCCTCCACTTT.

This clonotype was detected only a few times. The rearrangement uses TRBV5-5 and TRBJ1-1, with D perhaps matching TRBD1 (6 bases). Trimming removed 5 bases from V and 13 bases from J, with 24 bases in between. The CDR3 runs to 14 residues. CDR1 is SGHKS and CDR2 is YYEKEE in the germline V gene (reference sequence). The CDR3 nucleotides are TGTGCCAGCAGGAATACCGGGGGCGGGACAAATGATTTCTTT. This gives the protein CASRNTGGGTNDFF.

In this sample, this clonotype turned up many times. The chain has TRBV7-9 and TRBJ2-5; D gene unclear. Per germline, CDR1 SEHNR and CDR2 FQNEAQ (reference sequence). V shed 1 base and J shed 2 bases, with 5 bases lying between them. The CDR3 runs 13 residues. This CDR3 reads CASSLVLQETQYF. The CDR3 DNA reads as TGTGCCAGCAGCTTAGTACTTCAAGAGACCCAGTACTTC. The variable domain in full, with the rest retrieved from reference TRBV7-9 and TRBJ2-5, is DTGVSQNPRHKITKRGQNVTFRCDPISEHNRLYWYRQTLGQGPEFLTYFQNEAQLEKSRLLSDRFSAERPKGSFSTLEIQRTEQGDSAMYLCASSLVLQETQYFGPGTRLLVL.

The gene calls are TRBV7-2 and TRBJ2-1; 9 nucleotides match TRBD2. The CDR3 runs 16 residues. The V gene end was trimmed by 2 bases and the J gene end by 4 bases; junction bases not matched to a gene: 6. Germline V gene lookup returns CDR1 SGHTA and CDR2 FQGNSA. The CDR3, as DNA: TGTGCCAGCAGCTTAATGGGCGGGGGGGGTTACAATGAGCAGTTCTTC. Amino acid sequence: CASSLMGGGGYNEQFF.

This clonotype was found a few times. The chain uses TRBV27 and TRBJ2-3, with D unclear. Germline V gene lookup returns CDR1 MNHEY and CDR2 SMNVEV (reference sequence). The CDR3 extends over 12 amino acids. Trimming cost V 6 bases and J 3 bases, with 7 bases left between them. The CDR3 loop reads CASRERTDTQYF. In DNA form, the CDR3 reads TGTGCCAGCAGGGAGAGGACAGATACGCAGTATTTT.

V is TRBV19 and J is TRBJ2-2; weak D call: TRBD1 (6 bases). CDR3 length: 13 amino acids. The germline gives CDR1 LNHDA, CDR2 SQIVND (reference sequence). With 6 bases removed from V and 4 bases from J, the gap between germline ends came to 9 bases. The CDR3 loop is CASRRTVTGELFF. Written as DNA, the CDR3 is TGTGCCAGTAGGCGGACAGTCACCGGGGAGCTGTTTTTT.

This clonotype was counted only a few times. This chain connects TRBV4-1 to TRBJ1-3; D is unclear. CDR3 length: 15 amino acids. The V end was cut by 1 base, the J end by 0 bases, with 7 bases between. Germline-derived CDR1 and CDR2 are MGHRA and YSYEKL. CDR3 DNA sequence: TGCGCCAGCAGCCAAGGGGCAGGCTCTGGAAACACCATATATTTT. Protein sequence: CASSQGAGSGNTIYF.

In nucleotides, the CDR3 is TGCGCCAGCAGCTTGTGGGGGATCACAGATACGCAGTATTTT. It codes for CASSLWGITDTQYF. The gene calls are TRBV5-1 and TRBJ2-3; D is tentatively TRBD1 or TRBD2 (5 bases each). The V and J ends lost 1 base and 2 bases respectively, with 8 bases between them. Looked up from germline, CDR1 is SGHRS and CDR2 is YFSETQ. The CDR3 has 14 residues.

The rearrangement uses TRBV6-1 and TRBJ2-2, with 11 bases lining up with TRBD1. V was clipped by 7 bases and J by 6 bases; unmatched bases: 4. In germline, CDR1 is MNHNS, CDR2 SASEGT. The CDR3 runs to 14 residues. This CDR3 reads CASKGQGVSGELFF. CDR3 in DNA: TGTGCCAGCAAGGGACAGGGGGTCTCCGGGGAGCTGTTTTTT.